Here is one T cell receptor beta chain with its context. The CDR3 runs 16 residues. The germline V and J ends were trimmed by 1 base and 14 bases, with 24 bases remaining between them. In germline, CDR1 is LGHDT, CDR2 YNNKEL (reference sequence). The data belong to a study of blood T cell repertoires in COVID-19. Researchers sorted participants into cohorts using their self-reported clinical history. Among Cohort 3 donors, those recovered had two negative PCRs, clearance, or symptom resolution. Authors' methods: Amplified reference gene primers provided the basis for estimating nucleated cell counts. The method was immunoSEQ multiplex PCR; TCRdb's version includes in-frame clones alone and lacks a portion of them. V, J and clone size were drawn from that table, and D and trimming were deduced from the DNA. The sample gives around 280,000 clones, around 85% of which show up once; approximately 5.7% is in the top ten.

The V gene is TRBV3-1 (or the pseudogene TRBV3-2), the J gene TRBJ2-1, with D perhaps matching TRBD1 (6 bases). This TCR derives from a woman aged 40 to 50 who had recovered from COVID-19. Sequencing used PBMCs or T cells enriched from blood (not recorded which). The CDR3 sequence is CASSQGPLGLGHSEFF. The CDR3 bases are TGTGCCAGCAGCCAAGGACCCCTAGGGTTGGGACACTCGGAGTTCTTC.